This T cell receptor (beta chain) comes out of a study of shared T cell receptors in the human thymus. Profiled with immunoSEQ multiplex PCR; TCRdb holds only in-frame clones, not every one. The sample has 450,000 to 650,000 clones; 75% to 80% are singletons. A remark on this clone: The junction shows a germline mismatch at one end, possibly a read error.

CDR1 is SSHAT, CDR2 FNYEAQ, per germline (reference sequence). The CDR3 extends over 16 amino acids. These same records also appear under a second study, on human thymus T cells. That work states: Resections were taken during corrective heart surgery, and the thymus tissue came from these. Across thymic and blood repertoires, the usage of V and J genes appeared to be biased.

Sequencing was done on a sample of thymocytes. The J gene is TRBJ2-5, the V gene TRBV7-7; 12 bases map to TRBD2. The TCR originated in a boy under two years old with a congenital heart defect. In DNA form, the CDR3 reads TGTGCTAGCAGCCCGACTAGCGGGAGACCCCAAGAGACCCAGTACTTC. This codes for CASSPTSGRPQETQYF.